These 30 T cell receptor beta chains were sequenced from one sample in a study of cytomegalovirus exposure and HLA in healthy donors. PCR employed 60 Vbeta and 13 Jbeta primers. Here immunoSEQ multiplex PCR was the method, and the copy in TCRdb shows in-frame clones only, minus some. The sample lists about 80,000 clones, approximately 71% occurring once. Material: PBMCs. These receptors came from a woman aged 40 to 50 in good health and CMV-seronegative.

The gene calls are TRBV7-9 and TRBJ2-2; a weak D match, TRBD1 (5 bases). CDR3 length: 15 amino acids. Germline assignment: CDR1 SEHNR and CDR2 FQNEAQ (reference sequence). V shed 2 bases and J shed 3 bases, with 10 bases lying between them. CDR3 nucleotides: TGTGCCAGCAGCTTAAATCAGGGCGACACCGGGGAGCTGTTTTTT. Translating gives CASSLNQGDTGELFF.

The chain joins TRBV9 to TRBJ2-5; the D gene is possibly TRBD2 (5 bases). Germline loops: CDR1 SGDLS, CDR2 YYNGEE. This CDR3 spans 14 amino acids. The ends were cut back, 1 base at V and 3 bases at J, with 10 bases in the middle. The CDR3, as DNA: TGTGCCAGCAGCGTAAGTGGGAGAGAAGAGACCCAGTACTTC. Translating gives CASSVSGREETQYF. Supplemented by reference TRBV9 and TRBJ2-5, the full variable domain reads DSGVTQTPKHLITATGQRVTLRCSPRSGDLSVYWYQQSLDQGLQFLIQYYNGEERAKGNILERFSAQQFPDLHSELNLSSLELGDSALYFCASSVSGREETQYFGPGTRLLVL.

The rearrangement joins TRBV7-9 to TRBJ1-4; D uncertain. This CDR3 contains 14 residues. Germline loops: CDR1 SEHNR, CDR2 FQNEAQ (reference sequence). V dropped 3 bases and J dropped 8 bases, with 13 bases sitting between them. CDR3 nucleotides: TGTGCCAGCAGCTTCAACGGACCGGGAGAAAAACTGTTTTTT. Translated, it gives CASSFNGPGEKLFF.

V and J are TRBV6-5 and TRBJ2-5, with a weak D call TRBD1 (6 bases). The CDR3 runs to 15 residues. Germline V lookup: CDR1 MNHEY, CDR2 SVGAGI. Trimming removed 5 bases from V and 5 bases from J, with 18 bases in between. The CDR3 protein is CASSQTEGDSETQYF. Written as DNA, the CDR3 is TGTGCCAGCAGTCAAACCGAGGGGGATTCGGAGACCCAGTACTTC.

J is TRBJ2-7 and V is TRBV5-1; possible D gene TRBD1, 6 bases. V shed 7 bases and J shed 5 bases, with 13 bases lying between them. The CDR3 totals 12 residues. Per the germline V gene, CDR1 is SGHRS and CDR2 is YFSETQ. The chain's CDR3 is CASSTGNNEQYF. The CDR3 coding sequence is TGCGCCAGCTCCACAGGGAATAACGAGCAGTACTTC.

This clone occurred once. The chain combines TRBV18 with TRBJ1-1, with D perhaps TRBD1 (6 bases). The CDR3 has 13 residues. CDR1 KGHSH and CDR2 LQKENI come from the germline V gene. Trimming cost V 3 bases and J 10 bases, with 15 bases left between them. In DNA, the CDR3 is TGTGCCAGCTCACCTTCCGAGGACAGTACAGCTTTCTTT. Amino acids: CASSPSEDSTAFF. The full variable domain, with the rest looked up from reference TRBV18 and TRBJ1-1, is NAGVMQNPRHLVRRRGQEARLRCSPMKGHSHVYWYRQLPEEGLKFMVYLQKENIIDESGMPKERFSAEFPKEGPSILRIQQVVRGDSAAYFCASSPSEDSTAFFGQGTRLTVV.

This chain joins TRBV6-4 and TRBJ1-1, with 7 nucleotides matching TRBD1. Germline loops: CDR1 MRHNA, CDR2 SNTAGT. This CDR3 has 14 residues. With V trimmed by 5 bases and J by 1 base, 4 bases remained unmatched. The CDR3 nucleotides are TGTGCCAGCAGTCCCAGGGGGGAGAACACTGAAGCTTTCTTT. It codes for CASSPRGENTEAFF.

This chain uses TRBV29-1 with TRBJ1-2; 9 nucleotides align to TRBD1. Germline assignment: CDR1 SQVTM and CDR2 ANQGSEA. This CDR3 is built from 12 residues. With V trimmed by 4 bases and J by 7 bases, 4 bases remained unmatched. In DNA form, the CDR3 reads TGCAGCGTTGGGGGACAGGGCGGTGGCTACACCTTC. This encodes CSVGGQGGGYTF.

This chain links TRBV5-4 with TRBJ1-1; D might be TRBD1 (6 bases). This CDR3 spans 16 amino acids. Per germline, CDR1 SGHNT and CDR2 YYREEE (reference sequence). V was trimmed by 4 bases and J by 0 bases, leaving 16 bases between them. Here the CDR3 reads CASSQTGSQLNTEAFF. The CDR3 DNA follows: TGTGCCAGCAGCCAAACAGGGTCCCAGTTGAACACTGAAGCTTTCTTT.

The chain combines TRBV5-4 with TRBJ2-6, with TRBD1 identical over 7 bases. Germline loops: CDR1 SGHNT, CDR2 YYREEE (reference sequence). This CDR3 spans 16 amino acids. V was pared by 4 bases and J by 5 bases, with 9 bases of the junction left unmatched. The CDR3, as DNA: TGTGCCAGCAGCCACCCCCCGACAGGGAGGGCCAACGTCCTGACTTTC. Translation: CASSHPPTGRANVLTF.

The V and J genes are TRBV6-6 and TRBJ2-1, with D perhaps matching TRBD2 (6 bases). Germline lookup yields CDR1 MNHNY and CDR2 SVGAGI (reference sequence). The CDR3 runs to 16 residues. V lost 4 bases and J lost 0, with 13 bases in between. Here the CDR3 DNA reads TGTGCCAGCAGTTCTCTCCTCGGGAGCTCCTACAATGAGCAGTTCTTC. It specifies CASSSLLGSSYNEQFF.

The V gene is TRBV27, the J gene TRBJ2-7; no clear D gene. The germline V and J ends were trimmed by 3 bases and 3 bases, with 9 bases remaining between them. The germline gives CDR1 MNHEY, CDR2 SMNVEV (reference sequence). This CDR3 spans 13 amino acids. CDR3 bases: TGTGCCAGCAGTTTTGGGCCAGGCTACGAGCAGTACTTC. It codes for CASSFGPGYEQYF.

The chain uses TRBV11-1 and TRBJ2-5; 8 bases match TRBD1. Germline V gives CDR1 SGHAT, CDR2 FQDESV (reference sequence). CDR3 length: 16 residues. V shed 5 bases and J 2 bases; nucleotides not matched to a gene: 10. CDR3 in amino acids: CASSTATGTGQETQYF. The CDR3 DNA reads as TGTGCCAGCAGCACAGCCACCGGGACAGGACAAGAGACCCAGTACTTC.

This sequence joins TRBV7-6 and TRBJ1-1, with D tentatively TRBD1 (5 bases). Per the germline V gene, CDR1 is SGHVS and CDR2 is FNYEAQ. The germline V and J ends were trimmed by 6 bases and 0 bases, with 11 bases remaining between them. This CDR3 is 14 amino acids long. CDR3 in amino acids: CASSVGTMNTEAFF. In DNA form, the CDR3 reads TGTGCCAGCAGTGTTGGGACTATGAACACTGAAGCTTTCTTT.

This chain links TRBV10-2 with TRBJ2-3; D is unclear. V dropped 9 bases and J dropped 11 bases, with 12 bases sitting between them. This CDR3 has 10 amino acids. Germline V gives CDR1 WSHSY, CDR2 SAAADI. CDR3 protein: CASDDPGQYF. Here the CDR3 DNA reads TGCGCCAGTGATGACCCGGGGCAGTATTTT.

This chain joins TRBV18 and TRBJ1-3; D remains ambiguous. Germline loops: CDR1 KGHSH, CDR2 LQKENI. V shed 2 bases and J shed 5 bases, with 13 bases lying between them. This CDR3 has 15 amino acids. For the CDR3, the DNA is TGTGCCAGCTCACCAAGCGCCGGATTCCGAAACACCATATATTTT. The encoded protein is CASSPSAGFRNTIYF.

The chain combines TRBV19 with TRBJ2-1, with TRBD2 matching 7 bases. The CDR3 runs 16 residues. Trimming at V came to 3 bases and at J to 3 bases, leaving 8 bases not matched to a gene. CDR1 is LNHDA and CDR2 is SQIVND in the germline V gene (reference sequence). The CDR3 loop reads CASSIVAGGSYNEQFF. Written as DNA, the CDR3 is TGTGCCAGTAGTATCGTCGCAGGCGGGAGCTACAATGAGCAGTTCTTC.

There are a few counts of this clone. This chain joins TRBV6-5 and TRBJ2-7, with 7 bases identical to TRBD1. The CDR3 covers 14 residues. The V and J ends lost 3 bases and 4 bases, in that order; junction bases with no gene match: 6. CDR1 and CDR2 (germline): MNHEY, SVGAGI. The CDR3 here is CASSYQGGLYEQYF. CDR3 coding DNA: TGTGCCAGCAGTTATCAAGGGGGCTTATACGAGCAGTACTTC.

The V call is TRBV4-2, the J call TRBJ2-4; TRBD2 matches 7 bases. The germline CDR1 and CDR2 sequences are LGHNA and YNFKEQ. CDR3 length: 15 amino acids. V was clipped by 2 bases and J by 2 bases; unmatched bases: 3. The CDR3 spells CASSQTGGTKNIQYF. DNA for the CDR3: TGTGCCAGCAGCCAAACCGGGGGGACCAAAAACATTCAGTACTTC.

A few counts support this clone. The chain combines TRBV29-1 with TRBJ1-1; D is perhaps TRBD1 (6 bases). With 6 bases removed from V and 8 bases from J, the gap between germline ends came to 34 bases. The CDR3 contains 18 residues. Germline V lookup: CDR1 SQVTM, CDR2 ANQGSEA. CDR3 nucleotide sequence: TGCAGCGTCAGACCTTGGAACAGGGTAGTCTTAACGCCGGAAGAAGCTTTCTTT. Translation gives CSVRPWNRVVLTPEEAFF.

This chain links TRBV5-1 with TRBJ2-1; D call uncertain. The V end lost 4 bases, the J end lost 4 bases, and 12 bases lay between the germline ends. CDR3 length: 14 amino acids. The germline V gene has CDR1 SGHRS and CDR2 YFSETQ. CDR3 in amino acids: CASSPSGAYNEQFF. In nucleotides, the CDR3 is TGCGCCAGCAGCCCATCCGGAGCTTACAATGAGCAGTTCTTC.

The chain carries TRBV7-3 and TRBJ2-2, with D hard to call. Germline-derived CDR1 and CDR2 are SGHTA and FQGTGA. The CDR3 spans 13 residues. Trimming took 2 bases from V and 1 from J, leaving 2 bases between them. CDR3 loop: CASSLLNTGELFF. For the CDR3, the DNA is TGTGCCAGCAGCTTACTGAACACCGGGGAGCTGTTTTTT.

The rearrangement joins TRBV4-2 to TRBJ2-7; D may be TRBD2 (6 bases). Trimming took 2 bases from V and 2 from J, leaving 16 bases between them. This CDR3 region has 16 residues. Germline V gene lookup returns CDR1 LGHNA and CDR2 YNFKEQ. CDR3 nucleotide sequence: TGTGCCAGCAGCCAAAGAGGGGTAGCGGTTGCCTACGAGCAGTACTTC. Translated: CASSQRGVAVAYEQYF.

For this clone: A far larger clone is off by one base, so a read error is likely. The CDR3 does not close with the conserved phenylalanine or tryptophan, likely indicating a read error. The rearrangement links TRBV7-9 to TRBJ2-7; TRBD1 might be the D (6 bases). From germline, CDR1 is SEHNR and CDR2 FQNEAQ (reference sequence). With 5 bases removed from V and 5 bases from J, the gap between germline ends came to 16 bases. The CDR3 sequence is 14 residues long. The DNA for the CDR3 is TGTGCCAGCAGCCCGGGACATAGAAGAGACGAGCAGTACCTC. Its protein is CASSPGHRRDEQYL.

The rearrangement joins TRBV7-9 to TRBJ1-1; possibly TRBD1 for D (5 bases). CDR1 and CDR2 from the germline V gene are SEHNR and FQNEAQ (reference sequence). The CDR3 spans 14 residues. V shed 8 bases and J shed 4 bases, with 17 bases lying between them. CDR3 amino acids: CASRRSAGGTEAFF. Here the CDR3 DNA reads TGTGCCAGCCGGAGGAGCGCGGGGGGCACTGAAGCTTTCTTT.

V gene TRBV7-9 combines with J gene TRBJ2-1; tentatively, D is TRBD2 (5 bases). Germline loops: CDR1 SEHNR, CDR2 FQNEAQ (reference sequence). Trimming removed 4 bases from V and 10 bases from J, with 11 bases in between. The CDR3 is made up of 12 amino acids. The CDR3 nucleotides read TGTGCCAGCAGCTCCTCCGGGGAGGAGCAGTTCTTC. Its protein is CASSSSGEEQFF.

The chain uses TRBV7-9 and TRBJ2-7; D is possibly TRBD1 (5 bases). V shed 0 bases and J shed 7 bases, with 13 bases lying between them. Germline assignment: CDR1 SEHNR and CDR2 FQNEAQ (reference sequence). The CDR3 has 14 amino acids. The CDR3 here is CASSLAGARFEQYF. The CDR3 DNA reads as TGTGCCAGCAGCTTAGCTGGGGCGCGCTTTGAGCAGTACTTC. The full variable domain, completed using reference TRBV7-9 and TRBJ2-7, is DTGVSQNPRHKITKRGQNVTFRCDPISEHNRLYWYRQTLGQGPEFLTYFQNEAQLEKSRLLSDRFSAERPKGSFSTLEIQRTEQGDSAMYLCASSLAGARFEQYFGPGTRLTVT.

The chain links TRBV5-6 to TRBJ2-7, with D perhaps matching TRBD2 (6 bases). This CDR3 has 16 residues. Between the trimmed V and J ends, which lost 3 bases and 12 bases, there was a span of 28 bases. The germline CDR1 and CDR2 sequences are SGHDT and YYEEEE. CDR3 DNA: TGTGCCAGCAGCTACCGGGGGTCGGGGCCGCGGCTCCTTGGGTACTTC. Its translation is CASSYRGSGPRLLGYF.

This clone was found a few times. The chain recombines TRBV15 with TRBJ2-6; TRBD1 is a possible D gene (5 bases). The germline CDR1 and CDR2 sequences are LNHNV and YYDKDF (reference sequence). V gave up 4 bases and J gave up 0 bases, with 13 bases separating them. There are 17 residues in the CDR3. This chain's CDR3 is CATSNMDTISGANVLTF. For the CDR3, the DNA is TGTGCCACCAGCAACATGGACACGATCTCTGGGGCCAACGTCCTGACTTTC.

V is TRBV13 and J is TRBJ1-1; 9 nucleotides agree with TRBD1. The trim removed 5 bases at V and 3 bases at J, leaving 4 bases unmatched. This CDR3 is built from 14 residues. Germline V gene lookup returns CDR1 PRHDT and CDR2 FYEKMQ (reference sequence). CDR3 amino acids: CASSPRQGDTEAFF. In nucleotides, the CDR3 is TGTGCCAGCAGCCCCCGACAGGGGGACACTGAAGCTTTCTTT. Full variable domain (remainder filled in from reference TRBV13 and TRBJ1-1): AAGVIQSPRHLIKEKRETATLKCYPIPRHDTVYWYQQGPGQDPQFLISFYEKMQSDKGSIPDRFSAQQFSDYHSELNMSSLELGDSALYFCASSPRQGDTEAFFGQGTRLTVV.